Sequencing of this T cell receptor (beta chain) was carried out in a study of a mutant IDH1 vaccine in newly diagnosed glioma. About the study: The study started vaccination 4-6 weeks after radiotherapy alone, or with temozolomide cycles. The treated group averaged about 39 years old and was around 62% male, roughly 38% female. Broader study findings: Pseudoprogression apparently tracked independently of changes in top peripheral T cell clonotypes.

With respect to this clone: Its antigen is as yet unknown.

Time point meaning: week 47, end of study. The study gave 300 ug of mutant IDH1 20-mer peptide per vaccine dose, with topical imiquimod. The donors' diagnosis was new WHO grade 3 or 4 astrocytoma that was IDH1-mutant and ATRX-lost. The germline gives CDR1 LNHDA, CDR2 SQIVND (reference sequence). J was trimmed by 2 bases and V by 7 bases; bases with no gene match: 2. The CDR3 runs 14 residues. Some clones are missing from TCRdb's copy, which holds only in-frame ones; the method was immunoSEQ multiplex PCR. The sample records about 24,000 clones, 82% being singletons. This clonotype originated in a man aged 35-49 years with glioma. Some clones in this sample may be carry-over from other donors' samples. The gene calls are TRBV19 and TRBJ2-3, with 11 bases matching TRBD2. The source was PBMCs, collected from a glioma patient whose treatment included an IDH1 peptide vaccine. CDR3 DNA sequence: TGTGCCAGTAAGACTAGCGGGGTCACAGATACGCAGTATTTT. Amino acid sequence: CASKTSGVTDTQYF.